The T cell receptor (beta chain) described here comes from a study of cytotoxic CD8 clonotypes in ibrutinib-treated CLL. Whole-study context: Of the patients, 11 were relapsed/refractory, under 16 treatment-naive and 17 to 18 IGHV unmutated. Per sample, productive templates averaged approximately 250,000 and productive rearrangements averaged approximately 90,000. Findings and caveats of the study: Clonality measured at baseline exceeded age-matched healthy donors, tracking circulating CD8+ T-cell counts.

Cryopreserved PBMCs supplied about 2 micrograms of genomic DNA for TCR beta libraries. Profiled with immunoSEQ multiplex PCR; TCRdb holds only in-frame clones, not every one. The sample holds 25,000 to 35,000 clones, approximately 62% seen once. To note about this clone: Its target is not known.

The sequencing here drew on PBMCs, taken before ibrutinib treatment. This sequence was found in a human donor with chronic lymphocytic leukemia.

CDR3 nucleotides: TGTGCCAGCAGCCATGGGCAGCACGCTTTCTACGAGCAGTACTTC. As protein: CASSHGQHAFYEQYF. J is TRBJ2-7 and V is TRBV14; D uncertain. Per germline, CDR1 SGHDN and CDR2 FVKESK. The CDR3 totals 15 residues. V lost 3 bases and J 3 bases, leaving 15 bases between the germline ends.